This entry features one T cell receptor beta chain sequence. Its matching antigen is unknown. The entry originates in a study of T cell repertoires in ileal Crohn's disease. Study overall: 30% to 40% were active smokers at surgery; median disease duration was roughly 7.9 years. About half received postoperative treatment, some ten with thiopurines and 15 to 20 anti-TNF.

Time point: neoterminal ileum biopsy at postoperative endoscopy, about 6 months after surgery. TCRB immunosequencing input was 400 to 650 nanograms of biopsy DNA per sample. Sequencing was performed with immunoSEQ multiplex PCR; in TCRdb, only in-frame clones are kept and a portion is missing. The data show about 62,000 clones, about 89% seen once. The germline V and J ends were trimmed by 10 bases and 7 bases, with 16 bases remaining between them. The CDR3 is 12 amino acids. Germline V lookup: CDR1 LNHDA, CDR2 SQIVND (reference sequence). Study results and caveats: Active smokers at surgery had more clonal expansions than non-smokers.

The sequence was collected from an adult with Crohn's disease. Specimen: ileal tissue. The chain is built from TRBV19 and TRBJ1-2, with D perhaps TRBD1 (5 bases). CDR3 region: CAIGGGNRGYTF. CDR3 nucleotides: TGTGCCATAGGCGGGGGAAACCGTGGCTACACCTTC.